The T cell receptor (beta chain) under discussion was sequenced for a study of blood T cell repertoires in COVID-19. Study information: The samples span acute and convalescent COVID-19 from the United States, Italy and Spain. The cDNA or gDNA used as material had been derived from T cells, B-cell-depleted T cells, or PBMCs.

V dropped 3 bases and J dropped 0 bases, with 14 bases sitting between them. This CDR3 spans 16 amino acids. The method was immunoSEQ multiplex PCR; TCRdb's version includes in-frame clones alone and lacks a portion of them. The sample carries over 250,000 clones, more than 90% recorded once. Cohort placement rested on clinical history that participants reported themselves. Two negative PCRs, clearance, or symptom resolution were required of recovered Cohort 3 donors. This chain uses TRBV23-1 with TRBJ1-1, with D unresolved. TRBV23-1 is labeled an ORF, and its function is uncertain. Sequencing used PBMCs or T cells enriched from blood (not recorded which). This clonotype originated in a man in his 60s who had recovered from COVID-19. The CDR3 region has the DNA TGCGCCAGCAGTCACTACTATTCCGGGGTGAACACTGAAGCTTTCTTT. Its protein product is CASSHYYSGVNTEAFF.